The 25 T cell receptor beta chains below come from one sample, sequenced in a study of T cell repertoires in cytomegalovirus infection. One entry per CDR3 protein results from TCRdb running MiXCR on the reads. The sample lists 150,000 to 200,000 distinct CDR3 sequences; roughly 18% were seen once. The sequencing sample was made of CD8+ T cells from PBMCs. These receptors were taken from a human donor in good health (CMV status not recorded). Some clones in this sample may be carry-over from other donors' samples.

This clonotype was detected only a few times. This chain links TRBV7-2 with TRBJ2-2, with 7 bases identical to TRBD2. CDR1 and CDR2 from the germline V gene are SGHTA and FQGNSA. With 6 bases clipped from V and 6 bases from J, the junction kept 13 bases outside the gene matches. The CDR3 runs to 16 residues. The CDR3 is CASSPWGGSMAGELFF. CDR3 DNA sequence: TGTGCCAGCAGTCCCTGGGGGGGGTCTATGGCCGGGGAGCTGTTTTTT. The variable domain in full, with the rest retrieved from reference TRBV7-2 and TRBJ2-2, is GAGVSQSPSNKVTEKGKDVELRCDPISGHTALYWYRQSLGQGLEFLIYFQGNSAPDKSGLPSDRFSAERTGGSVSTLTIQRTQQEDSAVYLCASSPWGGSMAGELFFGEGSRLTVL.

This clonotype was observed at least ten times. V and J are TRBV7-2 and TRBJ2-1; D gene ambiguous. V lost 4 bases and J 1 base, leaving 11 bases between the germline ends. Germline CDR1 SGHTA, CDR2 FQGNSA. This CDR3 has 15 residues. The CDR3 is CASSSVAASYNEQFF. The DNA of the CDR3 is TGTGCCAGCAGCTCAGTTGCGGCGTCCTACAATGAGCAGTTCTTC.

This clonotype has only a few counts. The rearrangement links TRBV7-2 to TRBJ1-5; the D gene is possibly TRBD1 (5 bases). The CDR3 runs to 16 residues. The germline V and J ends were trimmed by 5 bases and 3 bases, with 17 bases remaining between them. Germline CDR1 SGHTA, CDR2 FQGNSA. CDR3 coding DNA: TGTGCCAGCAGCCCATGGGGGTGGGGCTTCAATCAGCCCCAGCATTTT. It encodes CASSPWGWGFNQPQHF.

This clonotype was seen more than once but under ten times. Mismatch with germline at one junction end may stem from a read error. The chain recombines TRBV10-2 with TRBJ2-3, with D perhaps being TRBD1 or TRBD2 (5 bases each). In germline, CDR1 is WSHSY, CDR2 SAAADI. The CDR3 spans 13 residues. The CDR3 region is CASNSGTSDTQYF. Here the CDR3 DNA reads TGCGCCAGCAACTCGGGGACCTCGGATACACAGTATTTT.

This clonotype has just a few counts. The chain employs TRBV7-2 and TRBJ2-4, with D possibly matching TRBD2 (6 bases). The germline V gene has CDR1 SGHTA and CDR2 FQGNSA. The CDR3 spans 14 residues. Trimming removed 5 bases from V and 9 bases from J, with 17 bases in between. Here the CDR3 reads CASSDAGLPIIQYF. The CDR3 coding sequence is TGTGCCAGCAGCGATGCGGGACTTCCAATCATTCAGTACTTC.

This clonotype was recorded a few times. This chain joins TRBV7-6 and TRBJ2-7; tentatively, D is TRBD1 (5 bases). The V end was cut by 5 bases, the J end by 7 bases, with 9 bases between. In germline, CDR1 is SGHVS, CDR2 FNYEAQ. The CDR3 is made up of 11 amino acids. CDR3 sequence: CASSDSLEQYF. In DNA, the CDR3 is TGTGCCAGCAGCGACAGCCTTGAGCAGTACTTC.

This clonotype was detected only a few times. The J gene is TRBJ2-7, the V gene TRBV28; D is possibly TRBD2 (6 bases). The CDR3 has 16 residues. In germline, CDR1 is MDHEN, CDR2 SYDVKM. The V end was cut by 2 bases, the J end by 6 bases, with 20 bases between. The CDR3 nucleotides are TGTGCCAGCAGTTTAGGCAATAGCGGCATCCTGCTCGAGCAGTACTTC. Translation: CASSLGNSGILLEQYF.

This clonotype appeared a few times. This chain uses TRBV7-9 with TRBJ1-1, with TRBD1 matching 9 bases. Germline V gives CDR1 SEHNR, CDR2 FQNEAQ (reference sequence). With 4 bases clipped from V and 4 bases from J, the junction kept 7 bases outside the gene matches. The CDR3 totals 15 residues. The CDR3 sequence: CASSSEGTGTTEAFF. The CDR3, as DNA: TGTGCCAGCAGCTCCGAAGGGACAGGGACCACTGAAGCTTTCTTT.

The chain combines TRBV27 with TRBJ2-2, with TRBD2 identical over 7 bases. CDR1 MNHEY and CDR2 SMNVEV come from the germline V gene (reference sequence). V lost 6 bases, J lost 3 bases, and 7 bases stayed unmatched. The CDR3 contains 15 residues. DNA of the CDR3: TGTGCCAGCAGCCACGGGAGGTCGTACACCGGGGAGCTGTTTTTT. Protein: CASSHGRSYTGELFF.

A few counts support this clonotype. This chain connects TRBV28 to TRBJ2-5; no definite D call. CDR1 is MDHEN, CDR2 SYDVKM, per germline. This CDR3 has 13 residues. The ends were cut back, 7 bases at V and 4 bases at J, with 13 bases in the middle. DNA of the CDR3: TGTGCCAGCACCTCTAACAGAAGAGAGACCCAGTACTTC. Protein product: CASTSNRRETQYF.

The chain recombines TRBV12-3 or TRBV12-4 with TRBJ1-1; D unresolved. Trimming took off 6 bases at V and 4 bases at J, with 15 bases between the two ends. CDR3 length: 14 amino acids. The CDR3 nucleotides read TGTGCCAGCAGCCCAGGCGGCAGCCTCACTGAAGCTTTCTTT. As protein: CASSPGGSLTEAFF.

This clonotype was counted ten times or more. J is TRBJ2-4 and V is TRBV7-9; D may be TRBD1 (5 bases). V was cut by 7 bases and J by 0 bases, with 22 bases left in between. CDR1 is SEHNR, CDR2 FQNEAQ, per germline (reference sequence). The CDR3 has 18 residues. The CDR3 DNA reads as TGTGCCAGCATCGATCATTCCGGGCCGACAGTAGCCAAAAACATTCAGTACTTC. Protein product: CASIDHSGPTVAKNIQYF.

This clonotype has more than one count but fewer than ten. V gene TRBV6-6 combines with J gene TRBJ2-7, with unresolved D. The germline V gene encodes CDR1 MNHNY and CDR2 SVGAGI (reference sequence). This CDR3 is 12 amino acids long. Trimming left V 3 bases short and J 6 bases short, with 9 bases between. The CDR3 coding sequence is TGTGCCAGCAGTTATAAATCAGGCGAGCAGTACTTC. It translates to CASSYKSGEQYF.

The J gene is TRBJ2-7, the V gene TRBV20-1; D possibly corresponds to TRBD1 (6 bases). Germline CDR1 DFQATT, CDR2 SNEGSKA (reference sequence). Trimming took 1 base from V and 1 from J, leaving 11 bases between them. The CDR3 is made up of 14 amino acids. Here the CDR3 DNA reads TGCAGTGCTAGAGCCGAGGACAGATCCTACGAGCAGTACTTC. It is translated as CSARAEDRSYEQYF.

This clonotype was picked up a small number of times. The chain has TRBV28 and TRBJ2-5, with 8 bases lining up with TRBD2. CDR1 and CDR2 (germline): MDHEN, SYDVKM. CDR3 size: 14 residues. V was pared by 8 bases and J by 4 bases, with 9 bases of the junction left unmatched. For the CDR3, the DNA is TGTGCCAGCGGGGAGCGGGGGCGGGGAGAGACCCAGTACTTC. Encoded protein: CASGERGRGETQYF.

V is TRBV6-2 or TRBV6-3 and J is TRBJ2-3, with a possible D match to TRBD1 (6 bases). In germline, CDR1 is MNHEY, CDR2 SVGEGT. V was shortened by 5 bases and J by 4 bases, with 16 bases between the two germline ends. The CDR3 spans 15 residues. The CDR3 coding sequence is TGTGCCAGCAGTCCTACAATAGAGGGGGCAGATACGCAGTATTTT. Translating gives CASSPTIEGADTQYF.

The genes are TRBV29-1 and TRBJ1-2; a weak D match, TRBD1 (5 bases). The germline gives CDR1 SQVTM, CDR2 ANQGSEA. Deletions cut 0 bases from V and 3 bases from J, with 11 bases between. The CDR3 covers 14 residues. The CDR3 is CSVEENGRDYGYTF. CDR3 nucleotide sequence: TGCAGCGTTGAAGAAAATGGCAGGGACTATGGCTACACCTTC.

This clonotype was counted only a few times. The V and J genes are TRBV7-8 and TRBJ2-2, with 12 bases aligning to TRBD2. From germline, CDR1 is SGHVS and CDR2 FQNEAQ. This CDR3 contains 17 residues. V was clipped by 5 bases and J by 0 bases; unmatched bases: 4. As DNA, the CDR3 is TGTGCCAGCAGCCGGACTAGCGGGGCACCGAACACCGGGGAGCTGTTTTTT. Encoded protein: CASSRTSGAPNTGELFF.

This clonotype has at least ten counts. The chain is built from TRBV7-6 and TRBJ1-2; D is unclear. V was shortened by 3 bases and J by 7 bases, with 18 bases between the two germline ends. Per the germline V gene, CDR1 is SGHVS and CDR2 is FNYEAQ. This CDR3 contains 15 residues. The CDR3 loop reads CASSLVEYGSTGYTF. CDR3 nucleotide sequence: TGTGCCAGCAGCTTGGTCGAATATGGCTCAACTGGCTACACCTTC.

The chain has TRBV5-4 and TRBJ2-1; a weak D match, TRBD1 (5 bases). The CDR3 length is 15 residues. CDR1 is SGHNT and CDR2 is YYREEE in the germline V gene (reference sequence). Deletions cut 3 bases from V and 5 bases from J, with 15 bases between. The CDR3 sequence: CASSWGPSWDNEQFF. In DNA form, the CDR3 reads TGTGCCAGCAGCTGGGGCCCTAGTTGGGACAATGAGCAGTTCTTC.

This clonotype was observed a handful of times. The chain uses TRBV11-1 and TRBJ1-4; 7 nucleotides match TRBD1. The ends lost 5 bases at V and 7 bases at J; junction bases unmatched: 7. Germline V gene sequence: CDR1 SGHAT, CDR2 FQDESV (reference sequence). The CDR3 spans 14 residues. CDR3 nucleotide sequence: TGTGCCAGCAGCCCCGACAGGGAAGGTGAAAAACTGTTTTTT. It encodes CASSPDREGEKLFF.

The chain couples TRBV6-2 or TRBV6-3 to TRBJ2-3; D remains unclear. This CDR3 spans 15 amino acids. V was trimmed by 2 bases and J by 0 bases, leaving 9 bases between them. Germline CDR1 MNHEY, CDR2 SVGEGT. CDR3 DNA: TGTGCCAGCAGTTACGGCGGCGGCAGCACAGATACGCAGTATTTT. It specifies CASSYGGGSTDTQYF.

A few counts support this clonotype. The rearrangement joins TRBV7-2 to TRBJ1-5, with no clear D. Germline lookup yields CDR1 SGHTA and CDR2 FQGNSA. CDR3 length: 16 amino acids. Trimming cost V 5 bases and J 7 bases, with 21 bases left between them. The CDR3 sequence is CASSPYPERADQPQHF. The CDR3 nucleotides read TGTGCCAGCAGCCCATACCCTGAAAGGGCGGACCAGCCCCAGCATTTT.

This clonotype was recorded a few times. The chain employs TRBV2 and TRBJ1-1, with unresolved D. CDR3 length: 14 residues. Trimming shortened V by 1 base and J by 0 bases, and 6 bases separated the two germline ends. CDR1 and CDR2 (germline): SNHLY, FYNNEI. The CDR3 sequence is CASSEENMNTEAFF. The CDR3 DNA reads TGTGCCAGCAGTGAAGAGAACATGAACACTGAAGCTTTCTTT. Supplemented by reference TRBV2 and TRBJ1-1, the full variable domain reads EPEVTQTPSHQVTQMGQEVILRCVPISNHLYFYWYRQILGQKVEFLVSFYNNEISEKSEIFDDQFSVERPDGSNFTLKIRSTKLEDSAMYFCASSEENMNTEAFFGQGTRLTVV.

This clonotype was recorded a few times. The chain recombines TRBV15 with TRBJ1-2; D is unresolved. Germline lookup yields CDR1 LNHNV and CDR2 YYDKDF (reference sequence). The CDR3 consists of 16 residues. V shed 1 base and J shed 8 bases, with 20 bases lying between them. As DNA, the CDR3 is TGTGCCACCAGCAGAGTCACGCGCGGGTCAGACGCAGGCTACACCTTC. It specifies CATSRVTRGSDAGYTF.